These 2 T cell receptor beta chains share one sample of origin, sequenced in a study of type 1 regulatory T cells. The study, taken as a whole, reports: Type 1 regulatory T cells had a more restricted TCR repertoire than non-type 1 regulatory T cells.

TCRdb re-called the reads with MiXCR, one entry per CDR3 protein. The data contain under 6,500 distinct CDR3 sequences, 30% to 35% of them singletons. The antigens these receptors bind are not known. The sequencing sample was made of cultured type 1 regulatory T (Tr1) cells, either the whole culture or a sorted fraction (not recorded which). These receptors originate from a human donor in good health.

This clonotype was recorded a few times. The CDR3 is CASSQGVPDTQYF. The CDR3 region has the DNA TGTGCCAGCAGCCAAGGGGTCCCGGATACGCAGTATTTT. This chain connects TRBV6-5 to TRBJ2-3, with a weak D call TRBD1 (5 bases). V dropped 6 bases and J dropped 6 bases, with 13 bases sitting between them. Germline CDR1 and CDR2: MNHEY and SVGAGI. This CDR3 has 13 residues.

This clonotype rates as large. The chain links TRBV5-1 to TRBJ2-3; D uncertain. CDR1 is SGHRS, CDR2 YFSETQ, per germline. The CDR3 has 15 amino acids. The V and J ends lost 0 bases and 2 bases respectively, with 10 bases between them. CDR3: CASSLASQPTDTQYF. CDR3 sequence (DNA): TGCGCCAGCAGCTTGGCCTCACAACCCACAGATACGCAGTATTTT.